This T cell receptor (beta chain) was documented in a study of shared clonotypes between healthy human individuals. In germline, CDR1 is SGHRS, CDR2 YFSETQ. The CDR3 has 17 residues. Germline trimming cut 3 bases from V and 6 bases from J; bases unmatched to any gene: 14. Genomic DNA (from each subset) was split evenly across several immunoSEQ plates. Assay: immunoSEQ multiplex PCR; the TCRdb copy retains only in-frame clones and omits some. The sample holds some 1 million clones, roughly 80% seen once. The authors divided CD4+ cells into CD45RA+ naive and CD45RA-negative memory subsets. The rearrangement uses TRBV5-1 and TRBJ1-4; TRBD1 matches at 7 bases. The TCR sequence derives from a young man in good health. Sequenced input: memory CD4+ T cells sorted from blood. Subset meaning: CD45RA-negative fraction. Written as DNA, the CDR3 is TGCGCCAGCAGCTCAAATCCACAGACAGGGAGCCATGAAAAACTGTTTTTT. This gives the protein CASSSNPQTGSHEKLFF.